A selection of T cell receptor beta chains follows, all from one sample in a study of response to subunit inactivated influenza vaccine. MiXCR was run by TCRdb on the RT-PCR reads, yielding one entry per CDR3 protein. This sample yields about 190,000 distinct CDR3 sequences, of which 13% to 15% are seen a single time; 20% to 30% belongs to the top ten. The sample consisted of CD8+ T cells sorted from PBMCs, taken around 5 days after vaccination. The source of these receptors is a man aged 45-65 years who received an inactivated influenza vaccine. Each CDR3 is given with its conserved first and last residue. Each record gives: J gene, D gene, clone size, V gene, CDR3 DNA, CDR3 protein. D genes are given only for firm matches. Where a row states a size, it is once, few, many or the class of an expanded clone; other rows omit it.

>TRBJ2-5|TRBD1|NA|TRBV12-3/TRBV12-4
TGTGCCAGCAGTCCGACAGGGGAGGCGGTAGAGACCCAGTACTTC
CASSPTGEAVETQYF
>TRBJ2-1|TRBD1|many|TRBV3-1
TGTGCCAGCAGCCAAGATTTGGGGACAGCGGATGAGCAGTTCTTC
CASSQDLGTADEQFF
>TRBJ2-5|NA|few|TRBV28
TGTGCCAGCAAAGTCCAAGAGACCCAGTACTTC
CASKVQETQYF
>TRBJ2-3|NA|NA|TRBV6-1
TGTGCCAGCAGTGCAAGATGGGAGCTCCCAGATACGCAGTATTTT
CASSARWELPDTQYF
>TRBJ2-3|NA|NA|TRBV18
TGTGCCAGCTCACCACCGGTCGGGACCACAGATACGCAGTATTTT
CASSPPVGTTDTQYF
>TRBJ2-1|NA|NA|TRBV11-3
TGTGCCAGCAGCTTAGAGGCCCACAATGAGCAGTTCTTC
CASSLEAHNEQFF
>TRBJ2-3|TRBD2|few|TRBV24-1
TGTGCCACCAGTGATTTGGCAGGGACTAGCGGTCGCGATACGCAGTATTTT
CATSDLAGTSGRDTQYF
>TRBJ1-6|NA|NA|TRBV4-3
TGCGCCAGCAGCCAAGATGGAGGGTCACCCCTCCACTTT
CASSQDGGSPLHF
>TRBJ2-2|TRBD2|many|TRBV20-1
TGCAGTGCTCGGACTAGTCTGAGGGAGCTGTTTTTT
CSARTSLRELFF
>TRBJ2-7|NA|many|TRBV20-1
TGCAGTGCTAGAGAGGACCCTTTCTACGAGCAGTACTTC
CSAREDPFYEQYF
>TRBJ1-2|NA|NA|TRBV10-2
TGCGCCAGCAGCTTGTACAGCGATACTAACTATGGCTACACCTTC
CASSLYSDTNYGYTF
>TRBJ2-7|NA|NA|TRBV5-4
TGTGCCAGCAGCTCGCGGGAAGGACATAGCTACGAGCAGTACTTC
CASSSREGHSYEQYF
>TRBJ2-7|NA|NA|TRBV20-1
TGCAGTGCTAGAAGCCTCGACTTCTACGAGCAGTACTTC
CSARSLDFYEQYF
>TRBJ1-3|NA|NA|TRBV30
TGTGCCTGGAGTTTACCAACCACCCGCTCTGGAAACACCAGATATTTT
CAWSLPTTRSGNTRYF
>TRBJ2-2|NA|NA|TRBV10-2
TGCGCCAGCAGTGAGTCTTTAGCGGGGGAGCTGTTTTTT
CASSESLAGELFF
>TRBJ2-2|TRBD1|NA|TRBV4-2
TGTGCCAGCAGGCGACAGGGGGGAACCGGGGAGCTGTTTTTT
CASRRQGGTGELFF
>TRBJ1-2|NA|few|TRBV29-1
TGCAGCGGCCAGGGTGCCTATGGCTACACCTTC
CSGQGAYGYTF
>TRBJ2-1|NA|NA|TRBV7-6
TGTGCCAACAGCGTCTTGGGGGTGGCTATTTACAATGAGCAGTTCTTC
CANSVLGVAIYNEQFF
>TRBJ2-1|NA|NA|TRBV20-1
TGCAGTGCTAGAGATCCCGGGAGAGGGTACAATGAGCAGTTCTTC
CSARDPGRGYNEQFF
>TRBJ2-5|TRBD1|few|TRBV13
TGTGCCAGCAGCCCGGGACAGGGGCCAGAGACCCAGTACTTC
CASSPGQGPETQYF
>TRBJ1-1|NA|NA|TRBV30
TGTGCCTGGAGTGAGCCTTTACAGGGTCCTGAAGCTTTCTTT
CAWSEPLQGPEAFF
>TRBJ1-1|NA|few|TRBV4-3
TGCGCCAGCAGCCAAGATGGGGAAGGGACTGAAGCTTTCTTT
CASSQDGEGTEAFF
>TRBJ2-7|NA|NA|TRBV6-2/TRBV6-3
TGTGCCAGCAGTCCAGCAGCCTACGAGCTGTACTTC
CASSPAAYELYF
>TRBJ2-5|TRBD2|few|TRBV5-4
TGTGCCAGCAGCCCCGATGGACTAGAAGAGACCCAGTACTTC
CASSPDGLEETQYF
>TRBJ2-1|NA|NA|TRBV11-2
TGTGCCAGCAGCTTAAATACCGGGAGTCGGGATGAGCAGTTCTTC
CASSLNTGSRDEQFF
>TRBJ2-7|TRBD2|few|TRBV3-1
TGTGCCAGCAGCGGGGGACTAGCGGGACCGAATTACTACGAGCAGTACTTC
CASSGGLAGPNYYEQYF
>TRBJ2-7|NA|few|TRBV29-1
TGCAGCGTTACTCCCACAGGGACCTACGAGCAGTACTTC
CSVTPTGTYEQYF
>TRBJ1-3|NA|few|TRBV6-5
TGTGCCAGCAGTTCGGGACGGAGCCTAAACACCATATATTTT
CASSSGRSLNTIYF
>TRBJ2-7|TRBD1|few|TRBV4-3
TGCGCCAGCAGCCAAGTAGGCAGGGGGCTGAACGAGCAGTACTTC
CASSQVGRGLNEQYF
>TRBJ2-2|NA|few|TRBV7-9
TGTGCCAGCAGCTTACCGGGGAAGGCCGGGGAGCTGTTTTTT
CASSLPGKAGELFF
>TRBJ2-7|NA|NA|TRBV6-2/TRBV6-3
TGTGCCAGCAGTCTTCAATCACTTCTGAACTCCTACGAGCAGTACTTC
CASSLQSLLNSYEQYF
>TRBJ2-3|NA|NA|TRBV7-2
TGTGCCAGCAGCTTAGAAGGGGCCTACACAGATACGCAGTATTTT
CASSLEGAYTDTQYF
>TRBJ1-2|NA|few|TRBV5-1
TGCGCCAGCAGCTTAGCAGATATGGCGCTAGGCTACACCTTC
CASSLADMALGYTF
>TRBJ2-7|TRBD2|many|TRBV11-2
TGTGCCAGCAGCTCCAGGAGCGGGAGGATAGCGTACGAGCAGTACTTC
CASSSRSGRIAYEQYF
>TRBJ2-5|NA|NA|TRBV7-8
TGTGCCAGCAGCTCTGCGGTAATAGCGGAGACCCAGTACTTC
CASSSAVIAETQYF
>TRBJ2-7|NA|few|TRBV12-3/TRBV12-4
TGTGCCAGCAGCAGGGACCTCTACGAGCAGTACTTC
CASSRDLYEQYF
>TRBJ2-5|NA|few|TRBV28
TGTGCCAGCAGTCCGGGGCCTTCACGAACAGAGACCCAGTACTTC
CASSPGPSRTETQYF
>TRBJ1-3|NA|many|TRBV7-8
TGTGCCAGCAGCTTAGGGGGTTCCTCTGGAAACACCATATATTTT
CASSLGGSSGNTIYF
>TRBJ1-1|NA|NA|TRBV29-1
TGCAGCGTGGACAAGATGAACACTGAAGCTTTCTTT
CSVDKMNTEAFF
>TRBJ2-5|NA|NA|TRBV11-2
TGTGCCAGCAGCTTCCCAGGGGCCGAGACCCAGTACTTC
CASSFPGAETQYF
>TRBJ2-2|NA|many|TRBV12-3/TRBV12-4
TGTGCCAGTTCGGGGGAGCACACCGGGGAGCTGTTTTTT
CASSGEHTGELFF
>TRBJ2-1|TRBD2|many|TRBV27
TGTGCCAGCAGTTTGGGTACTAGCGGGAGAGGTAATGAGCAGTTCTTC
CASSLGTSGRGNEQFF
>TRBJ2-1|NA|NA|TRBV12-3/TRBV12-4
TGTGCCAGCAGTTTAACCACACATGAGCAGTTCTTC
CASSLTTHEQFF
>TRBJ1-1|NA|few|TRBV30
TGTGCCTGGAGTGTACCCAGGGAGGGAACTGAAGCTTTCTTT
CAWSVPREGTEAFF
>TRBJ2-3|NA|NA|TRBV7-8
TGTGCCAGCAGAAAAACCCCCCCGGGAGCCGGCACAGATACGCAGTATTTT
CASRKTPPGAGTDTQYF
>TRBJ1-4|TRBD1|NA|TRBV30
TGTGCCTGGAGTATGACAGGGGGCTCTAATGAAAAACTGTTTTTT
CAWSMTGGSNEKLFF
>TRBJ2-2|TRBD2|NA|TRBV6-1
TGTGCCAGCAGTCCGACTAGCGGGGGGGCCCTCACCGGGGAGCTGTTTTTT
CASSPTSGGALTGELFF
>TRBJ2-2|NA|NA|TRBV30
TGTGCCTGGAGTGTACCCTATCTTTCCGGGGAGCTGTTTTTT
CAWSVPYLSGELFF
>TRBJ2-6|NA|few|TRBV4-3
TGCGCCAGCAGACAAGGTCGCTCTGGGGCCAACGTCCTGACTTTC
CASRQGRSGANVLTF
>TRBJ2-2|NA|NA|TRBV30
TGTGGGCAGGGCTCCACCGGGGAGCTGTTTTTT
CGQGSTGELFF
>TRBJ1-5|NA|few|TRBV4-2
TGTGCCAGCAGCCAAGCCGCGCGGATTGAGAGCAATCAGCCCCAGCATTTT
CASSQAARIESNQPQHF
>TRBJ1-4|NA|few|TRBV29-1
TGCAGCGTTAAACTTGAGGAAAAACTGTTTTTT
CSVKLEEKLFF
>TRBJ2-1|NA|many|TRBV7-8
TGTGCCAGCAGCTTAAACCCCGCACGGTGGGATGAGCAGTTCTTC
CASSLNPARWDEQFF
>TRBJ2-5|TRBD2|NA|TRBV6-5
TGTGCCAGCAGTTACCACCTAAGAACTAGCGGGAGGGTAAACCAGTACTTC
CASSYHLRTSGRVNQYF
>TRBJ1-1|TRBD1|many|TRBV6-2/TRBV6-3
TGTGCCAGCAGTTACTCGATCGACATTATAGAGGGGGCGCCGGACACTGAAGCTTTCTTT
CASSYSIDIIEGAPDTEAFF
>TRBJ2-3|NA|NA|TRBV4-1
TGCGCCAGCAGGAGACGGGGTAGCACAGATACGCAGTATTTT
CASRRRGSTDTQYF
>TRBJ1-1|NA|few|TRBV12-3/TRBV12-4
TGTGCCAGCAATTGGGGAGGCACTGAAGCTTTCTTT
CASNWGGTEAFF
>TRBJ2-1|NA|few|TRBV12-3/TRBV12-4
TGTGCCAGCAGTTATAGGCGGGCTGACAATGAGCAGTTCTTC
CASSYRRADNEQFF